This TCR beta chain originates from a study of blood T cell repertoires in COVID-19. Study information: Samples taken during acute and convalescent COVID-19 were collected in the United States, Italy and Spain.

Per the study methods: Reference gene primer amplification yielded estimated nucleated cell counts. Sequencing was performed with immunoSEQ multiplex PCR; in TCRdb, only in-frame clones are kept and a portion is missing. The V and J calls and clone size come from that table; D and trimming were worked out from the DNA. The sample has 250,000 to 350,000 clones, around 87% seen once. Trimming took 5 bases from V and 7 from J; bases not matched to a gene: 10. The CDR3 has 16 residues. The germline gives CDR1 LGHNA, CDR2 YSLEER. This TCR was sampled from a woman between 50 and 59 years old who had recovered from COVID-19. V and J are TRBV4-3 and TRBJ2-1, with 11 positions matching TRBD1. Source material: peripheral blood. CDR3 DNA sequence: TGCGCCAGCAGCTACTACCCCGGGACAGGGGGAAATGAGCAGTTCTTC. Translated: CASSYYPGTGGNEQFF.